What follows are 23 T cell receptor beta chains derived from one specimen sequenced in a study of regulatory T cells. General study points: Hydrophobic residues at CDR3 positions 6 and 7 were enriched in conventional CD4+ T cells of CD3G-deficient patients.

Primers: 52 TRBV forward and 13 TRBJ reverse. This table comes from immunoSEQ multiplex PCR, and its TCRdb copy is limited to in-frame clones, with some not included. The sample includes 25,000 to 40,000 clones, 93% of them seen just once. For these TCRs, the target antigens are not known. The material sequenced was conventional CD4+ T cells sorted from blood. Receptors were obtained from a child under 10 years old with CD3G deficiency.

This chain links TRBV28 with TRBJ2-7; no firm D call. This CDR3 has 13 residues. Germline values: CDR1 MDHEN, CDR2 SYDVKM. V was pared by 3 bases and J by 9 bases, with 15 bases between. DNA of the CDR3: TGTGCCAGCAGTTTCACGGCCAGAGATCGGCAGTACTTC. Residues: CASSFTARDRQYF.

Concerning this clone: Distinct nucleotide sequences in the sample also encode this CDR3. As DNA, the CDR3 is TGTGCCAGCAGTTCCCCCGGGACAGGCTCCTACGAGCAGTACTTC. This encodes CASSSPGTGSYEQYF. The V and J genes are TRBV28 and TRBJ2-7; 8 bases fit TRBD1. The V segment lost 4 bases and the J segment 0 bases; nucleotides outside the gene matches: 5. From germline, CDR1 is MDHEN and CDR2 SYDVKM. The CDR3 is 15 amino acids. The full variable domain, completed using reference TRBV28 and TRBJ2-7, is DVKVTQSSRYLVKRTGEKVFLECVQDMDHENMFWYRQDPGLGLRLIYFSYDVKMKEKGDIPEGYSVSREKKERFSLILESASTNQTSMYLCASSSPGTGSYEQYFGPGTRLTVT.

The V and J genes are TRBV10-3 and TRBJ2-7; no definite D call. CDR3 length: 14 residues. V shed 4 bases and J shed 6 bases, with 16 bases lying between them. Germline V lookup: CDR1 ENHRY, CDR2 SYGVKD. Written as DNA, the CDR3 is TGTGCCATCAGTGGGTCTGAATCGCGGAGCGAGCAGTACTTC. Translating it yields CAISGSESRSEQYF.

The chain carries TRBV6-5 and TRBJ1-6, with D maybe TRBD1 (6 bases). The CDR3 has 13 residues. The germline V gene has CDR1 MNHEY and CDR2 SVGAGI. Trimming took off 5 bases at V and 9 bases at J, with 11 bases between the two ends. In DNA, the CDR3 is TGTGCCAGCAGTAAGGGGGGGATTTCACCCCTCCACTTT. It translates to CASSKGGISPLHF.

The chain carries TRBV28 and TRBJ2-3, with TRBD2 identical over 8 bases. This CDR3 contains 15 residues. V was clipped by 4 bases and J by 6 bases; unmatched bases: 9. Germline CDR1 reads MDHEN; CDR2 reads SYDVKM. The CDR3 region is CASSSQRGLRDTQYF. The CDR3 region has the DNA TGTGCCAGCAGTTCCCAGCGGGGGTTGAGGGATACGCAGTATTTT.

The rearrangement links TRBV7-8 to TRBJ1-1; D not certain. CDR1 is SGHVS and CDR2 is FQNEAQ in the germline V gene. V lost 5 bases to trimming and J lost 1 base, with 8 bases between them. CDR3 length: 13 amino acids. The CDR3: CASSQWENTEAFF. CDR3 coding DNA: TGTGCCAGCAGCCAGTGGGAGAACACTGAAGCTTTCTTT. Full variable domain (remainder filled in from reference TRBV7-8 and TRBJ1-1): GAGVSQSPRYKVAKRGQDVALRCDPISGHVSLFWYQQALGQGPEFLTYFQNEAQLDKSGLPSDRFFAERPEGSVSTLKIQRTQQEDSAVYLCASSQWENTEAFFGQGTRLTVV.

The rearrangement links TRBV21-1 to TRBJ1-3; the D call TRBD1 from the table was never checked on the DNA. TRBV21-1 has pseudogene status. There are 13 residues in the CDR3. The CDR3: CAHASGSGNTIYF. The CDR3 DNA is TGTGCGCACGCTTCAGGTTCTGGAAACACCATATATTTT.

The genes are TRBV5-1 and TRBJ2-3; 7 positions match TRBD1. CDR1 and CDR2 (germline): SGHRS, YFSETQ. The CDR3 runs 15 residues. V shed 3 bases, J shed 6 bases, and the junction held 10 bases outside the gene matches. CDR3 nucleotides: TGCGCCAGCAGCTCCCAGGGACAGCCAAGTGATACGCAGTATTTT. Its translation is CASSSQGQPSDTQYF.

This clone appeared once. The chain recombines TRBV5-1 with TRBJ2-3; TRBD2 matches 7 bases. CDR1 and CDR2 from the germline V gene are SGHRS and YFSETQ. J gave up 0 bases and V 2 bases, and 6 bases lay outside the gene matches. This CDR3 has 16 residues. CDR3 nucleotide sequence: TGCGCCAGCAGCTTCCTTATTAGCGGGAGCACAGATACGCAGTATTTT. The encoded protein is CASSFLISGSTDTQYF.

The J gene is TRBJ2-2, the V gene TRBV10-1, with 9 bases identical to TRBD1. The V segment lost 4 bases and the J segment 5 bases; nucleotides outside the gene matches: 8. Germline CDR1 reads WNHNN; CDR2 reads SYGVQD (reference sequence). The CDR3 has 16 amino acids. CDR3 in DNA: TGCGCCAGCAGTGGCCGGACAGGGGAGGTTACCGGGGAGCTGTTTTTT. Translating it yields CASSGRTGEVTGELFF.

This clone was recorded only once. The chain recombines TRBV28 with TRBJ2-3, with D unresolved. The CDR3 sequence is 15 residues long. Germline CDR1 is MDHEN and CDR2 is SYDVKM. Trimming removed 6 bases from V and 0 bases from J, with 13 bases in between. The CDR3 nucleotides read TGTGCCAGCAGGGAATCGACAACGAGCACAGATACGCAGTATTTT. This gives the protein CASRESTTSTDTQYF.

CDR3 coding DNA: TGTGCCAGCAGTTTAGGTCGGTGGGGGGATACGCAGTATTTT. This codes for CASSLGRWGDTQYF. V usage is TRBV28 and J usage is TRBJ2-3; D is perhaps TRBD1 or TRBD2 (5 bases each). The CDR3 sequence is 14 residues long. Trimming removed 2 bases from V and 6 bases from J, with 12 bases in between. Germline CDR1 is MDHEN and CDR2 is SYDVKM.

The chain uses TRBV5-1 and TRBJ1-1, with D possibly being TRBD1 (5 bases). The V end was cut by 4 bases, the J end by 2 bases, with 12 bases between. The germline V gene encodes CDR1 SGHRS and CDR2 YFSETQ. There are 14 residues in the CDR3. The CDR3 region is CASSPQGGNTEAFF. Written as DNA, the CDR3 is TGCGCCAGCAGCCCCCAGGGAGGAAACACTGAAGCTTTCTTT.

The V call is TRBV28, the J call TRBJ2-3; D unclear. The V and J ends lost 6 bases and 0 bases respectively, with 13 bases between them. The CDR3 extends over 15 amino acids. Germline V gives CDR1 MDHEN, CDR2 SYDVKM. CDR3 coding DNA: TGTGCCAGCAGCCGTGGGGTGACTAGCACAGATACGCAGTATTTT. Its protein is CASSRGVTSTDTQYF.

The chain combines TRBV5-1 with TRBJ1-2; D is uncertain. V was cut by 0 bases and J by 6 bases, with 12 bases left in between. The CDR3 has 14 residues. Germline lookup yields CDR1 SGHRS and CDR2 YFSETQ. The CDR3 DNA reads as TGCGCCAGCAGCTTGGGACTTGCCGGGGATGGCTACACCTTC. It codes for CASSLGLAGDGYTF.

CDR3 protein: CASSLVYGTASYNEQFF. The CDR3 DNA is TGTGCCAGCAGCTTAGTTTACGGGACGGCTTCCTACAATGAGCAGTTCTTC. The chain carries TRBV7-8 and TRBJ2-1; perhaps D is TRBD1 or TRBD2 (5 bases each). This CDR3 comprises 17 residues. V was shortened by 1 base and J by 1 base, with 14 bases between the two germline ends. Per the germline V gene, CDR1 is SGHVS and CDR2 is FQNEAQ.

This chain joins TRBV7-2 and TRBJ2-2, with D tentatively TRBD1 (6 bases). The CDR3 runs 15 residues. Germline assignment: CDR1 SGHTA and CDR2 FQGNSA. The V end lost 1 base, the J end lost 3 bases, and 9 bases lay between the germline ends. The CDR3 DNA is TGTGCCAGCAGCTTAGTCAGGGGCTACACCGGGGAGCTGTTTTTT. This encodes CASSLVRGYTGELFF.

The V and J genes are TRBV5-1 and TRBJ2-1; TRBD2 matches at 7 bases. CDR1 and CDR2 (germline): SGHRS, YFSETQ. The CDR3 loop spans 15 amino acids. The V segment lost 0 bases and the J segment 3 bases; nucleotides outside the gene matches: 3. The CDR3 sequence: CASSLGGSFYNEQFF. The CDR3, as DNA: TGCGCCAGCAGCTTGGGCGGGAGCTTCTACAATGAGCAGTTCTTC.

J is TRBJ1-1 and V is TRBV28; 10 nucleotides match TRBD1. With 5 bases clipped from V and 6 bases from J, the junction kept 6 bases outside the gene matches. The CDR3 contains 14 residues. Germline V gives CDR1 MDHEN, CDR2 SYDVKM. The CDR3 protein is CASSRGQGRPEAFF. The CDR3 coding sequence is TGTGCCAGCAGTAGGGGACAGGGGAGGCCTGAAGCTTTCTTT.

The gene calls are TRBV6-1 and TRBJ2-6; D could derive from TRBD1 or TRBD2 (6 bases each). Germline CDR1 is MNHNS and CDR2 is SASEGT. The length of the CDR3 is 18 residues. Trimming removed 2 bases at V and 0 bases at J, with 14 bases between. In DNA form, the CDR3 reads TGTGCCAGCAGTGAATGGGGGGTGACAGGCTCTGGGGCCAACGTCCTGACTTTC. This codes for CASSEWGVTGSGANVLTF.

This chain joins TRBV20-1 and TRBJ2-1, with D tentatively TRBD2 (6 bases). Trimming removed 3 bases at V and 12 bases at J, with 12 bases between. The CDR3 runs to 11 residues. The germline V gene encodes CDR1 DFQATT and CDR2 SNEGSKA (reference sequence). The CDR3 loop reads CSARVGGRQFF. CDR3 sequence (DNA): TGCAGTGCTAGGGTGGGAGGACGGCAGTTCTTC.

This chain's CDR3 is CASSQGGSTDTQYF. In nucleotides, the CDR3 is TGTGCCAGCAGCCAAGGTGGAAGCACAGATACGCAGTATTTT. The chain couples TRBV28 to TRBJ2-3; D gene ambiguous. Trimming took 6 bases from V and 0 from J, leaving 10 bases between them. This CDR3 comprises 14 residues. Germline values: CDR1 MDHEN, CDR2 SYDVKM.

CDR3 loop: CASSSLFSGRVIPYEQYF. CDR3 nucleotide sequence: TGTGCCAGCAGTTCACTCTTCTCGGGCAGGGTAATACCCTACGAGCAGTACTTC. The chain recombines TRBV28 with TRBJ2-7; the D gene is possibly TRBD1 (5 bases). V was pared by 4 bases and J by 2 bases, with 24 bases between. The CDR3 has 18 amino acids. The germline gives CDR1 MDHEN, CDR2 SYDVKM. Complete variable domain (other parts from reference TRBV28 and TRBJ2-7): DVKVTQSSRYLVKRTGEKVFLECVQDMDHENMFWYRQDPGLGLRLIYFSYDVKMKEKGDIPEGYSVSREKKERFSLILESASTNQTSMYLCASSSLFSGRVIPYEQYFGPGTRLTVT.